Below, 25 T cell receptor beta chains from the same sample are listed, as sequenced in a study of blood T cells in healthy people across ages. Primed by a sample-barcoded 5' primer and a J-beta primer mix, a second PCR proceeded for roughly 6 to 12 cycles. TCRdb reanalysed the 5' RACE reads using MiXCR and keeps one entry per CDR3 protein. The repertoire holds 1,800,000 or so distinct CDR3 sequences, with more than 35% as singletons. Material: blood. These receptors were collected from a human donor in good health.

This clonotype came up a few times. The rearrangement joins TRBV6-2 or TRBV6-3 to TRBJ2-5, with D possibly matching TRBD2 (6 bases). Germline CDR1 and CDR2: MNHEY and SVGEGT. This CDR3 has 12 residues. Trimming pared 6 bases from V and 3 bases from J, leaving 8 bases between. CDR3 bases: TGTGCCAGCAGGTCGGGAGAAGAGACCCAGTACTTC. Translation: CASRSGEETQYF.

CDR3 nucleotides: TGCGCCAGCAGCCGGTCCGGGCTGAAGGATTATGGCTACACCTTC. This sequence encodes CASSRSGLKDYGYTF. The V and J genes are TRBV5-1 and TRBJ1-2; D is ambiguous. Germline V gene lookup returns CDR1 SGHRS and CDR2 YFSETQ. The length of the CDR3 is 15 residues. Trimming took 4 bases from V and 5 from J, leaving 18 bases between them.

In its sample, this clonotype was seen many times. The J gene is TRBJ2-2, the V gene TRBV29-1, with TRBD2 identical over 9 bases. The germline V gene has CDR1 SQVTM and CDR2 ANQGSEA. V gave up 6 bases and J gave up 3 bases; unmatched junction bases: 8. There are 15 residues in the CDR3. The chain's CDR3 is CSVRGGDFYTGELFF. The CDR3, as DNA: TGCAGCGTCCGCGGGGGGGACTTTTACACCGGGGAGCTGTTTTTT.

The gene calls are TRBV9 and TRBJ2-1; D possibly corresponds to TRBD1 (6 bases). CDR1 is SGDLS, CDR2 YYNGEE, per germline. Trimming pared 3 bases from V and 3 bases from J, leaving 13 bases between. This CDR3 contains 15 residues. CDR3 coding DNA: TGTGCCAGCAGCGACTACGGACAGAACTACAATGAGCAGTTCTTC. Amino acids: CASSDYGQNYNEQFF.

The chain couples TRBV7-9 to TRBJ2-7, with 8 positions matching TRBD2. The CDR3 sequence is 17 residues long. Germline CDR1 and CDR2: SEHNR and FQNEAQ (reference sequence). J was trimmed by 1 base and V by 5 bases; bases with no gene match: 13. The CDR3: CASSRERGRLGSYEQYF. Here the CDR3 DNA reads TGTGCCAGCAGCCGCGAGCGGGGGCGCCTAGGATCCTACGAGCAGTACTTC.

This clonotype has more than one count but fewer than ten. The chain combines TRBV20-1 with TRBJ1-1; D call uncertain. The germline V gene encodes CDR1 DFQATT and CDR2 SNEGSKA (reference sequence). The V end lost 0 bases, the J end lost 1 base, and 12 bases lay between the germline ends. This CDR3 has 15 residues. The CDR3 sequence: CSARETRIWNTEAFF. As DNA, the CDR3 is TGCAGTGCTAGAGAAACCCGAATATGGAACACTGAAGCTTTCTTT.

This clonotype was picked up a small number of times. This chain joins TRBV12-3 or TRBV12-4 and TRBJ2-7, with D possibly called TRBD1 or TRBD2 (6 bases each). This CDR3 has 13 residues. Trimming cost V 1 base and J 7 bases, with 11 bases left between them. The CDR3 is CASSLDQGREQYF. As DNA, the CDR3 is TGTGCCAGCAGTTTAGACCAGGGGAGGGAGCAGTACTTC.

This clonotype was picked up a small number of times. J is TRBJ2-3 and V is TRBV9; D unclear. This CDR3 has 13 amino acids. Trimming cost V 5 bases and J 0 bases, with 7 bases left between them. Germline V gene lookup returns CDR1 SGDLS and CDR2 YYNGEE. The CDR3 DNA sequence: TGTGCCAGCAGTTGGGTCAGCACAGATACGCAGTATTTT. This sequence encodes CASSWVSTDTQYF.

This clonotype has just a few counts. The chain links TRBV7-2 to TRBJ1-5, with a possible D match to TRBD1 (6 bases). The CDR3 contains 16 residues. V lost 2 bases and J lost 4, with 15 bases in between. Germline-derived CDR1 and CDR2 are SGHTA and FQGNSA. The CDR3, as DNA: TGTGCCAGCAGCTTATCCCTAGACAGGAGGAATCAGCCCCAGCATTTT. This translates into CASSLSLDRRNQPQHF.

Only a few counts were recorded for this clonotype. The CDR3, as DNA: TGTGCCATGGGGCGGGAGCTGGAGTTTTTCTCTGGGGCCAACGTCCTGACTTTC. Translating gives CAMGRELEFFSGANVLTF. The chain is built from TRBV2 and TRBJ2-6, with 7 bases that match TRBD2. The V segment lost 10 bases and the J segment 0 bases; nucleotides outside the gene matches: 15. The CDR3 loop spans 18 amino acids. In germline, CDR1 is SNHLY, CDR2 FYNNEI.

In this sample, this clonotype turned up a few times. The chain couples TRBV4-3 to TRBJ2-7; possibly TRBD2 for D (7 bases). The J call may be wrong; the DNA end is better matched by TRBJ2-5. CDR3 size: 15 residues. CDR1 LGHNA and CDR2 YSLEER come from the germline V gene. CDR3 coding DNA: TGCGCCAGCTCACTGGAAAGGGGGGGCGCAGAGACCCAGTACTTC. Protein: CASSLERGGAETQYF.

This clonotype has more than one count but fewer than ten. DNA of the CDR3: TGTGCCAGCAGCCCAGGACTAACAGAAAAACTGTTTTTT. Protein sequence: CASSPGLTEKLFF. The V call is TRBV7-2, the J call TRBJ1-4; D remains unclear. Deletions cut 5 bases from V and 8 bases from J, with 12 bases between. CDR3 length: 13 amino acids. Germline assignment: CDR1 SGHTA and CDR2 FQGNSA.

As for this clonotype: Compared with germline, one end of the junction differs, possibly owing to a read error. The V call is TRBV7-2, the J call TRBJ1-1; 8 bases line up with TRBD1. This CDR3 spans 15 amino acids. Germline-derived CDR1 and CDR2 are SGHTA and FQGNSA. DNA of the CDR3: TGTGCCAGCAGCCCCCAAGGACAGGGATACACTAAAGCTTTCTTT. Translated, it gives CASSPQGQGYTKAFF.

This clonotype was seen at least ten times. This chain links TRBV12-3 or TRBV12-4 with TRBJ2-1; D is perhaps TRBD2 (5 bases). With 6 bases removed from V and 1 base from J, the gap between germline ends came to 10 bases. This CDR3 has 14 residues. Written as DNA, the CDR3 is TGTGCCAGCAGGACCCGGGGTTCCTACAATGAGCAGTTCTTC. Translating it yields CASRTRGSYNEQFF.

This clonotype was observed a handful of times. The chain combines TRBV4-2 with TRBJ1-2, with D tentatively TRBD1 (5 bases). Germline CDR1 is LGHNA and CDR2 is YNFKEQ. V was trimmed by 3 bases and J by 6 bases, leaving 23 bases between them. The CDR3 totals 17 residues. CDR3 amino acids: CASSHRSGSVLWDGYTF. CDR3 coding DNA: TGTGCCAGCAGCCACCGCTCAGGGTCAGTCCTTTGGGATGGCTACACCTTC.

This clonotype was found a few times. The gene calls are TRBV27 and TRBJ2-1; 7 bases are shared with TRBD2. V gave up 0 bases and J gave up 9 bases; unmatched junction bases: 5. Per germline, CDR1 MNHEY and CDR2 SMNVEV (reference sequence). CDR3 size: 14 residues. CDR3 sequence (DNA): TGTGCCAGCAGTTTATCGATTGGCGGGAGTGAGCAGTTCTTC. Its protein is CASSLSIGGSEQFF.

This clonotype was counted only a few times. This sequence joins TRBV9 and TRBJ2-1, with 11 positions matching TRBD2. After removal of 3 bases from V and 2 bases from J, the junction contained 7 bases not matched to a gene. Germline V CDR1 and CDR2: SGDLS, YYNGEE. CDR3 length: 17 residues. CDR3 sequence (DNA): TGTGCCAGCAGCGCCCGTTTAGCGGGGGGGCCCTACAATGAGCAGTTCTTC. It codes for CASSARLAGGPYNEQFF.

This clonotype was seen a few times. The gene calls are TRBV12-3 or TRBV12-4 and TRBJ1-6; maybe TRBD1 (5 bases). V was trimmed by 3 bases and J by 8 bases, leaving 8 bases between them. CDR3 size: 13 residues. The CDR3 bases are TGTGCCAGCAGTTTCGGGGACGATTCACCCCTCCACTTT. It translates to CASSFGDDSPLHF.

The rearrangement joins TRBV29-1 to TRBJ2-7; the match to TRBD1 covers 7 bases. Germline values: CDR1 SQVTM, CDR2 ANQGSEA. The CDR3 runs 16 residues. V was pared by 3 bases and J by 2 bases, with 13 bases of the junction left unmatched. The CDR3 region is CSVEDALGQTTYEQYF. DNA for the CDR3: TGCAGCGTTGAGGACGCGCTGGGACAGACGACCTACGAGCAGTACTTC.

J is TRBJ1-1 and V is TRBV6-1; 8 positions agree with TRBD1. The CDR3 loop spans 12 amino acids. Germline V gene data show CDR1 as MNHNS and CDR2 as SASEGT. The V and J ends lost 5 bases and 10 bases, in that order; junction bases with no gene match: 6. CDR3 sequence (DNA): TGTGCCAGCAGTCAGGGGGCGCTTGGAGCTTTCTTT. This encodes CASSQGALGAFF.

In this sample, this clonotype turned up a few times. The rearrangement links TRBV10-3 to TRBJ2-7; D might be TRBD2 (5 bases). The CDR3 is 14 residues long. V was pared by 0 bases and J by 6 bases, with 12 bases between. Germline lookup yields CDR1 ENHRY and CDR2 SYGVKD. CDR3 coding DNA: TGTGCCATCAGTGAGTCGGGCAGGACTGGCGAGCAGTACTTC. Protein product: CAISESGRTGEQYF.

This clonotype was observed a handful of times. This sequence joins TRBV12-3 or TRBV12-4 and TRBJ1-4; D remains ambiguous. V gave up 1 base and J gave up 8 bases, with 11 bases separating them. The CDR3 covers 14 residues. The CDR3 DNA reads as TGTGCCAGCAGTTTAGTAGTGGCGGGCGAAAAACTGTTTTTT. It encodes CASSLVVAGEKLFF.

This chain connects TRBV10-3 to TRBJ1-2; 7 nucleotides agree with TRBD1. The CDR3 spans 13 residues. In germline, CDR1 is ENHRY, CDR2 SYGVKD. Unmatched junction bases numbered 10, after V lost 7 bases and J lost 8 bases. The CDR3 coding sequence is TGTGCCATCACCTTGGACAGGCTTATAGGCTACACCTTC. Its translation is CAITLDRLIGYTF.

A word on this clonotype: Its ends do not fully match the called genes, so a read error is possible. The chain combines TRBV5-1 with TRBJ2-1; TRBD1 might be the D (6 bases). Germline values: CDR1 SGHRS, CDR2 YFSETQ. There are 16 residues in the CDR3. CDR3 sequence reads: CASSLDRQGLYSEQFF. Written as DNA, the CDR3 is TGCGCCAGCAGCTTGGATCGGCAGGGGTTATACAGTGAGCAGTTCTTC.

A single count supports this clonotype. It may be a read error: a sequence one base away is much more abundant. The chain combines TRBV7-9 with TRBJ1-1, with 7 bases identical to TRBD1. Germline-derived CDR1 and CDR2 are SEHNR and FQNEAQ (reference sequence). CDR3 length equals 13 residues. CDR3 protein: CASGAGGYTKAFF. In DNA form, the CDR3 reads TGTGCCAGCGGAGCAGGGGGGTACACTAAAGCTTTCTTT.